One sample yielded the 22 T cell receptor beta chains listed below, sequenced in a study of cytomegalovirus exposure and HLA in healthy donors. Sequencing was performed with immunoSEQ multiplex PCR; in TCRdb, only in-frame clones are kept and a portion is missing. The repertoire holds approximately 200,000 clones, about 86% seen once, with 2.9% in the top ten. The source material was PBMCs. These TCRs come from a woman aged 18 to 35 in good health and CMV-seronegative.

This clone was seen just once. The chain links TRBV4-1 to TRBJ1-1; D is unresolved. The CDR3 length is 16 residues. Germline V gene data show CDR1 as MGHRA and CDR2 as YSYEKL. Between the trimmed V and J ends, which lost 2 bases and 3 bases, there was a span of 16 bases. DNA for the CDR3: TGCGCCAGCAGCCAACCCCCAATGATTAGAGACACTGAAGCTTTCTTT. This translates into CASSQPPMIRDTEAFF.

The sample holds a few counts of this clone. The chain employs TRBV29-1 and TRBJ1-2; D uncertain. The V end lost 7 bases, the J end lost 7 bases, and 16 bases lay between the germline ends. Germline V lookup: CDR1 SQVTM, CDR2 ANQGSEA. The CDR3 is 12 residues long. The CDR3 DNA is TGCAGCGCCCAGGAGGGTTTGGGTGGCTACACCTTC. Amino acids: CSAQEGLGGYTF.

The chain uses TRBV27 and TRBJ2-6; D is undetermined. V lost 2 bases and J lost 0, with 8 bases in between. Germline V CDR1 and CDR2: MNHEY, SMNVEV (reference sequence). The CDR3 has 16 amino acids. The CDR3 DNA follows: TGTGCCAGCAGTTTACGTTTGAGCTCTGGGGCCAACGTCCTGACTTTC. This encodes CASSLRLSSGANVLTF.

The J gene is TRBJ2-5, the V gene TRBV12-5; a possible D gene is TRBD2 (6 bases). Looked up from germline, CDR1 is LGHNT and CDR2 is FRNRAP. The CDR3 runs to 14 residues. V was cut by 5 bases and J by 5 bases, with 15 bases left in between. The CDR3 DNA is TGTGCTAGTGGTCCTGGGAGCGGGCCCGAGACCCAGTACTTC. Its protein product is CASGPGSGPETQYF.

Only one count was recorded for this clone. The gene calls are TRBV27 and TRBJ1-4; the match to TRBD1 covers 7 bases. This CDR3 has 16 residues. Losses at the gene ends were 8 bases for V and 8 bases for J; bases not matched to a gene: 17. Germline V CDR1 and CDR2: MNHEY, SMNVEV (reference sequence). CDR3 sequence (DNA): TGTGCCAGCGCTATCGCTCCTACAGGGGTTGGGGAAAAACTGTTTTTT. Encoded protein: CASAIAPTGVGEKLFF.

This clone was counted a few times. The V call is TRBV29-1, the J call TRBJ1-1; tentatively, D is TRBD1 (6 bases). Germline assignment: CDR1 SQVTM and CDR2 ANQGSEA. The germline V and J ends were trimmed by 6 bases and 1 base, with 15 bases remaining between them. The length of the CDR3 is 14 residues. CDR3 DNA: TGCAGCGTGGGACAAGTTTTCGGGAACACTGAAGCTTTCTTT. Amino acids: CSVGQVFGNTEAFF.

V gene TRBV21-1 combines with J gene TRBJ2-1; the table's D call TRBD2 went unverified against the DNA. TRBV21-1 corresponds to a pseudogene. This CDR3 has 18 amino acids. CDR3 sequence reads: CASSKRGLGGEGYNEQFF. In DNA, the CDR3 is TGTGCCAGCAGCAAAAGGGGCCTCGGGGGGGAGGGCTACAATGAGCAGTTCTTC.

Worth noting for this clone: Other DNA sequences in this sample translate to the same CDR3. The rearrangement joins TRBV29-1 to TRBJ2-7; 7 positions agree with TRBD1. The V gene's germline CDR1 is SQVTM and CDR2 ANQGSEA. Trimming took 2 bases from V and 2 from J; bases not matched to a gene: 0. CDR3 length equals 12 residues. The CDR3 loop is CSVEQGAYEQYF. CDR3 nucleotides: TGCAGCGTTGAACAGGGGGCCTACGAGCAGTACTTC.

The rearrangement uses TRBV4-2 and TRBJ2-1; D is ambiguous. The germline CDR1 and CDR2 sequences are LGHNA and YNFKEQ. This CDR3 region has 13 residues. V was shortened by 0 bases and J by 5 bases, with 5 bases between the two germline ends. CDR3 sequence reads: CASSQEQNNEQFF. The CDR3 coding sequence is TGTGCCAGCAGCCAAGAACAAAACAATGAGCAGTTCTTC.

The rearrangement uses TRBV5-1 and TRBJ2-3; 7 positions agree with TRBD1. The germline V gene has CDR1 SGHRS and CDR2 YFSETQ. The CDR3 runs to 14 residues. The ends lost 4 bases at V and 6 bases at J; junction bases unmatched: 8. The CDR3 DNA reads TGCGCCAGCAGCCCGGGACAGATCACGGATACGCAGTATTTT. This encodes CASSPGQITDTQYF.

In this sample, this clone turned up once. J is TRBJ2-3 and V is TRBV27; TRBD2 aligns across 12 bases. The CDR3 loop spans 17 amino acids. V gave up 2 bases and J gave up 6 bases; unmatched junction bases: 9. Germline CDR1 is MNHEY and CDR2 is SMNVEV (reference sequence). CDR3 sequence reads: CASSLHRLAGDADTQYF. CDR3 bases: TGTGCCAGCAGTTTACATCGACTAGCGGGAGATGCGGATACGCAGTATTTT.

The rearrangement uses TRBV4-2 and TRBJ2-1, with unresolved D. The CDR3 runs 16 residues. The germline gives CDR1 LGHNA, CDR2 YNFKEQ. The V end was cut by 0 bases, the J end by 0 bases, with 9 bases between. CDR3 sequence: CASSQEWALSYNEQFF. In DNA, the CDR3 is TGTGCCAGCAGCCAAGAATGGGCCCTCTCCTACAATGAGCAGTTCTTC.

The V call is TRBV9, the J call TRBJ2-7; tentative D call: TRBD1 (5 bases). The CDR3 length is 15 residues. V dropped 4 bases and J dropped 2 bases, with 16 bases sitting between them. Germline loops: CDR1 SGDLS, CDR2 YYNGEE. CDR3 nucleotide sequence: TGTGCCAGCAGCTTCCGCTTGGGCAGGGCCTACGAGCAGTACTTC. Translation: CASSFRLGRAYEQYF. The variable domain in full, completed from reference TRBV9 and TRBJ2-7, reads DSGVTQTPKHLITATGQRVTLRCSPRSGDLSVYWYQQSLDQGLQFLIQYYNGEERAKGNILERFSAQQFPDLHSELNLSSLELGDSALYFCASSFRLGRAYEQYFGPGTRLTVT.

CDR3 protein: CASSSGLAAYEQYF. In nucleotides, the CDR3 is TGTGCCAGCAGTTCCGGACTAGCGGCCTACGAGCAGTACTTC. J is TRBJ2-7 and V is TRBV27; 10 bases are a match to TRBD2. In germline, CDR1 is MNHEY, CDR2 SMNVEV (reference sequence). This CDR3 has 14 amino acids. The V gene end was trimmed by 4 bases and the J gene end by 2 bases; junction bases not matched to a gene: 2.

The CDR3 DNA reads as TGTGCCAGCAGCCTTAGCGGGGATTCCTACAATGAGCAGTTCTTC. Translating gives CASSLSGDSYNEQFF. The chain employs TRBV7-3 and TRBJ2-1, with 8 bases matching TRBD2. The CDR3 consists of 15 residues. J was trimmed by 1 base and V by 5 bases; bases with no gene match: 4. Germline CDR1 reads SGHTA; CDR2 reads FQGTGA.

The V call is TRBV6-1, the J call TRBJ1-5; no clear D. The CDR3 contains 14 residues. The V gene lost 7 bases and the J gene lost 6 bases, with 16 bases spanning the gap. Per germline, CDR1 MNHNS and CDR2 SASEGT. CDR3 amino acids: CASTSPGVPQPQHF. For the CDR3, the DNA is TGTGCCAGCACTAGTCCCGGGGTCCCTCAGCCCCAGCATTTT.

The chain has TRBV5-4 and TRBJ1-3; D is ambiguous. The CDR3 is 15 amino acids. Germline V gene data show CDR1 as SGHNT and CDR2 as YYREEE (reference sequence). Trimming pared 1 base from V and 4 bases from J, leaving 12 bases between. CDR3 loop: CASSLFGGMGNTIYF. In DNA, the CDR3 is TGTGCCAGCAGCTTGTTCGGAGGAATGGGAAACACCATATATTTT.

This chain connects TRBV28 to TRBJ1-1, with 9 bases fitting TRBD1. The length of the CDR3 is 14 residues. Germline values: CDR1 MDHEN, CDR2 SYDVKM. Germline trimming cut 8 bases from V and 1 base from J; bases unmatched to any gene: 5. The CDR3 sequence: CASGIQGANTEAFF. CDR3 nucleotides: TGTGCCAGCGGAATACAGGGGGCGAACACTGAAGCTTTCTTT.

The rearrangement joins TRBV6-6 to TRBJ2-7, with a tentative D call TRBD1 (5 bases). Germline-derived CDR1 and CDR2 are MNHNY and SVGAGI (reference sequence). The CDR3 contains 11 residues. Trimming removed 10 bases at V and 7 bases at J, with 14 bases between. CDR3 in DNA: TGTGCCACCTCAGGGTCGGCAGAGCAGTACTTC. Its protein is CATSGSAEQYF.

This clone was seen a few times. Germline and junction disagree at one end, which may indicate a read error. The chain links TRBV2 to TRBJ2-7; D is uncertain. CDR1 and CDR2 from the germline V gene are SNHLY and FYNNEI. The CDR3 runs 11 residues. For the CDR3, the DNA is TGTGCCAGCAGCGAAGTCTCGGAGCAGTACTTC. Protein: CASSEVSEQYF.

As concerns this clone: Other DNA sequences in the sample encode the same CDR3. The chain uses TRBV28 and TRBJ2-7, with D perhaps TRBD2 (5 bases). Trimming removed 5 bases from V and 7 bases from J, with 9 bases in between. The CDR3 totals 11 residues. Germline CDR1 MDHEN, CDR2 SYDVKM. The CDR3 is CASSPRGEQYF. CDR3 coding DNA: TGTGCCAGCAGTCCTCGGGGTGAGCAGTACTTC.

This sequence joins TRBV11-2 and TRBJ1-2, with 8 bases lining up with TRBD1. Germline V gives CDR1 SGHAT, CDR2 FQNNGV. V trimming: 4 bases; J trimming: 0 bases; junction bases outside the gene matches: 7. The CDR3 sequence is 16 residues long. CDR3 in amino acids: CASSSPARGPNYGYTF. CDR3 coding DNA: TGTGCCAGCAGCTCTCCAGCCAGGGGGCCTAACTATGGCTACACCTTC.